This TCR beta chain is from a study of identical twins. CDR3 length: 13 amino acids. CDR1 is MGHRA, CDR2 YSYEKL, per germline. V shed 1 base and J shed 4 bases, with 8 bases lying between them. A single record per CDR3 protein comes from TCRdb applying MiXCR to the 5' RACE reads. The sample lists some 900,000 distinct CDR3 sequences, approximately 13% occurring once. This sample also appeared in a second study, on yellow fever vaccine responses in identical twins.

This TCR was sampled from a young woman in good health. This chain joins TRBV4-1 and TRBJ2-7; D call uncertain. Specimen: PBMCs. CDR3: CASSQGALYEQYF. The CDR3 coding sequence is TGCGCCAGCAGCCAAGGGGCGTTATACGAGCAGTACTTC.